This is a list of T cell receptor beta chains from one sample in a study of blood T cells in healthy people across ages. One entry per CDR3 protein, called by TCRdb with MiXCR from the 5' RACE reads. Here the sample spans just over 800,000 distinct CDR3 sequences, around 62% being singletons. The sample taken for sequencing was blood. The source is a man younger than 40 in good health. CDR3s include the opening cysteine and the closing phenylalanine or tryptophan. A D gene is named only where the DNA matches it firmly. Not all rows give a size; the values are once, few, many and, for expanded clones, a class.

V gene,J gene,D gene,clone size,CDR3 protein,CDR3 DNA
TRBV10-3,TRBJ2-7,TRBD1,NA,CAISGDRDSYEQYF,TGTGCCATCAGTGGGGACAGGGACTCCTACGAGCAGTACTTC
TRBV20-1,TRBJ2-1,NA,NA,CSARTGRGLTYNEQFF,TGCAGTGCTAGAACCGGGCGTGGGCTAACCTACAATGAGCAGTTCTTC
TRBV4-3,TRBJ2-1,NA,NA,CASSQGSPGAYNEQFF,TGCGCCAGCAGCCAAGGAAGCCCGGGGGCCTACAATGAGCAGTTCTTC
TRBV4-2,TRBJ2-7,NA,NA,CASSQEAQVSSYEQYF,TGTGCCAGCAGCCAAGAGGCGCAGGTTAGCTCCTACGAGCAGTACTTC
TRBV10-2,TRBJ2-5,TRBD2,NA,CASQLAGGQETQYF,TGCGCCAGCCAGCTAGCGGGGGGCCAAGAGACCCAGTACTTC
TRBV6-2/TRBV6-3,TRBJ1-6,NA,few,CASSYRRGGGNNSPLHF,TGTGCCAGCAGTTACCGCCGCGGGGGAGGTAATAATTCACCCCTCCACTTT
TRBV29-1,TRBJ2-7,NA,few,CSVEGTLSSNYEQYF,TGCAGCGTTGAAGGGACTCTCTCGTCCAACTACGAGCAGTACTTC
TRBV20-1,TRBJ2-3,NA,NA,CSAQDAAQYF,TGCAGTGCTCAGGACGCCGCTCAGTATTTT
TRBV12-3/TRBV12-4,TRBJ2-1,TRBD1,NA,CASSLSRGQGTNEQFF,TGTGCCAGCAGTTTATCTAGGGGACAGGGGACCAATGAGCAGTTCTTC
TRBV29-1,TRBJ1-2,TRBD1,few,CSVPTGAELYGYTF,TGCAGCGTCCCGACAGGGGCCGAGCTCTATGGCTACACCTTC
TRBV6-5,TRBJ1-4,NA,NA,CASSRNRVLTNEKLFF,TGTGCCAGCAGCCGAAACAGGGTTTTAACTAATGAAAAACTGTTTTTT
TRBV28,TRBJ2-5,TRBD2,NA,CASSSRLGLAGEQETQYF,TGTGCCAGCAGTTCTCGCCTGGGGCTAGCGGGGGAGCAAGAGACCCAGTACTTC
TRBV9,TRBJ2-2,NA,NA,CASSGQGKSTGELFF,TGTGCCAGCAGTGGTCAGGGGAAATCGACCGGGGAGCTGTTTTTT
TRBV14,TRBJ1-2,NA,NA,CASSHQTDDYGYTF,TGTGCCAGCAGCCACCAGACAGATGACTATGGCTACACCTTC
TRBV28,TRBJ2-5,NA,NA,CASSSTGEVSQETQYF,TGTGCCAGCAGTTCAACTGGGGAGGTTTCCCAAGAGACCCAGTACTTC
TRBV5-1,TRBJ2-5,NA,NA,CASSLDSWETQYF,TGCGCCAGCAGCTTGGACAGCTGGGAGACCCAGTACTTC
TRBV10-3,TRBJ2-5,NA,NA,CAISLDRDNEETQYF,TGTGCCATCAGTCTTGACCGGGACAACGAAGAGACCCAGTACTTC
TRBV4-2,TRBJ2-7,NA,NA,CASSQGTGTSYEQYF,TGTGCCAGCAGCCAAGGAACCGGGACCTCCTACGAGCAGTACTTC
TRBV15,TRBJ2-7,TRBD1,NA,CATSSARDSLYEQYF,TGTGCCACCAGCAGTGCTCGGGACAGTCTTTACGAGCAGTACTTC
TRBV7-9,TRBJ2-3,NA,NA,CASGKGDNTQYF,TGTGCCAGCGGAAAGGGAGATAATACGCAGTATTTT
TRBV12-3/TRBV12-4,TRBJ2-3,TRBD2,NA,CASSYQRGPTDTQYF,TGTGCCAGCAGTTATCAGCGGGGGCCCACAGATACGCAGTATTTT
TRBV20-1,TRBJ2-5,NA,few,CSARGGGPETQYF,TGCAGTGCTAGAGGCGGGGGCCCCGAGACCCAGTACTTC
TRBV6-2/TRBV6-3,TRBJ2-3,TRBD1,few,CASMTGGIDTQYF,TGTGCCAGCATGACAGGGGGTATAGATACGCAGTATTTT
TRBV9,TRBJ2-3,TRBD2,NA,CASSVGVAGITDTQYF,TGTGCCAGCAGCGTAGGGGTAGCGGGGATCACAGATACGCAGTATTTT
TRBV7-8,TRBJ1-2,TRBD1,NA,CASNPRGLTYGYTF,TGTGCCAGCAACCCCAGGGGGCTTACCTATGGCTACACCTTC
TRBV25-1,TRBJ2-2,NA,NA,CASSEWTVNTGELFF,TGTGCCAGCAGTGAATGGACGGTGAACACCGGGGAGCTGTTTTTT
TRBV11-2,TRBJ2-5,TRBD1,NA,CASSADRGLVQYF,TGTGCCAGCAGCGCGGACAGGGGGCTTGTGCAGTACTTC
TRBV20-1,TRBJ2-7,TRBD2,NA,CSARDPGRWASGGMDEQYF,TGCAGTGCTAGAGACCCGGGACGATGGGCTAGCGGGGGAATGGATGAGCAGTACTTC
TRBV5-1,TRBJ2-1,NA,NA,CASSSEGTSGEQFF,TGCGCCAGCAGCTCTGAGGGAACCTCGGGTGAGCAGTTCTTC
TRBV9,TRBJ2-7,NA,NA,CASSVEEGQPYEQYF,TGTGCCAGCAGCGTAGAGGAGGGACAGCCCTACGAGCAGTACTTC
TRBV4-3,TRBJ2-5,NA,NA,CASSQAGIGLEETQYF,TGCGCCAGCAGCCAAGCTGGGATAGGGCTGGAAGAGACCCAGTACTTC
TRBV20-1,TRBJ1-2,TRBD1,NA,CSARVWTGDGYTF,TGCAGTGCTAGAGTCTGGACAGGGGATGGCTACACCTTC
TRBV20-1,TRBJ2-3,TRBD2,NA,CSARGLLAGEPPDTQYF,TGCAGTGCTAGGGGGCTCTTGGCGGGGGAACCCCCAGATACGCAGTATTTT
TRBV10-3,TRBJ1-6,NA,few,CAIGTPGVNSPLHF,TGTGCCATCGGTACGCCAGGGGTTAATTCACCCCTCCACTTT
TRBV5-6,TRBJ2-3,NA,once,CASSSVGSTDTQYF,TGTGCCAGCAGCTCCGTCGGGAGCACAGATACGCAGTATTTT
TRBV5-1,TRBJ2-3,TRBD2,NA,CASSLHPPSSGGNTDTQYF,TGCGCCAGCAGCTTGCATCCCCCATCTAGCGGGGGGAACACAGATACGCAGTATTTT
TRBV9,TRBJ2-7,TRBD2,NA,CASSPSGASYNEQYF,TGTGCCAGCAGCCCTAGCGGGGCCTCCTACAATGAGCAGTACTTC
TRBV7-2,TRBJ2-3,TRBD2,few,CASSLAYGGATDTQYF,TGTGCCAGCAGCTTAGCGTACGGGGGGGCAACAGATACGCAGTATTTT
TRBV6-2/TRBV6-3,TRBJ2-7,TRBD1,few,CAKPTGLKSYEQYF,TGTGCCAAACCGACAGGGCTCAAGTCCTACGAGCAGTACTTC
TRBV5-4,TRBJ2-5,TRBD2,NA,CATEEGTSGVQETQYF,TGTGCCACCGAGGAAGGGACTAGCGGGGTTCAAGAGACCCAGTACTTC
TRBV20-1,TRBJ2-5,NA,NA,CSARVPRGAQETQYF,TGCAGTGCTAGAGTTCCCAGGGGTGCCCAAGAGACCCAGTACTTC
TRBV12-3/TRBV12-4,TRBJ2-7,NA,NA,CASSSRLDAGAHEQYF,TGTGCCAGCAGTTCCCGTCTTGACGCCGGGGCCCACGAGCAGTACTTC
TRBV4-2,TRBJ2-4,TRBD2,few,CASSQDGSRFASGGLIAKNIQYF,TGTGCCAGCAGCCAAGATGGTAGTAGGTTCGCTAGCGGGGGGCTGATAGCCAAAAACATTCAGTACTTC
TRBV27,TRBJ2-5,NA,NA,CASSAVGTLYQETQYF,TGCGCCAGCAGTGCGGTCGGGACCCTGTACCAAGAGACCCAGTACTTC
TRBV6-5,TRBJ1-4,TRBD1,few,CASSRTGGEKLFF,TGTGCCAGCAGCCGGACAGGGGGGGAAAAACTGTTTTTT
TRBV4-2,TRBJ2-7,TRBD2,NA,CASSQGEGTSSYEQYF,TGTGCCAGCAGCCAAGGGGAGGGGACTAGCTCCTACGAGCAGTACTTC
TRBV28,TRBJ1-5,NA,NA,CASSSPTHYSNQPQHF,TGTGCCAGCAGTTCACCGACACACTATAGCAATCAGCCCCAGCATTTT
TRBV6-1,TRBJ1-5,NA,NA,CASKGGADQPQHF,TGTGCCTCAAAAGGGGGGGCCGATCAGCCCCAGCATTTT
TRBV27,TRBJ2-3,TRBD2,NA,CASNGGVTDTQYF,TGTGCCAGCAACGGGGGGGTCACAGATACGCAGTATTTT
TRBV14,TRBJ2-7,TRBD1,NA,CASALGQVHSYEQYF,TGTGCCAGTGCATTGGGACAGGTTCATTCCTACGAGCAGTACTTC
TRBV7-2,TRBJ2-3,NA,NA,CASSSRDRKDTQYF,TGTGCCAGCAGCTCCCGGGACCGGAAAGATACGCAGTATTTT
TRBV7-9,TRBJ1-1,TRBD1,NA,CASSDTGGRTEAFF,TGTGCCAGCAGCGATACAGGGGGCCGCACTGAAGCTTTCTTT
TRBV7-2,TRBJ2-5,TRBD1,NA,CASSIQQGAAGETQYF,TGTGCCAGCAGCATCCAACAGGGGGCGGCGGGAGAGACCCAGTACTTC
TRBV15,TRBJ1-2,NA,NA,CATSRAQRYGYTF,TGTGCCACCAGCAGAGCACAGCGCTATGGCTACACCTTC
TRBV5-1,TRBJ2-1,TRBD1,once,CASSIGQVNEQFF,TGCGCCAGCAGCATAGGACAGGTCAATGAGCAGTTCTTC
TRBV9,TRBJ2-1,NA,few,CASSVADYNEQFF,TGTGCCAGCAGCGTAGCAGATTACAATGAGCAGTTCTTC
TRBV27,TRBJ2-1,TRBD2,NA,CASSLASGGHNEQFF,TGTGCCAGCAGTTTAGCTAGCGGGGGACACAATGAGCAGTTCTTC